What follows describes a single TCR beta chain. The ends were cut back, 2 bases at V and 5 bases at J, with 6 bases in the middle. The germline CDR1 and CDR2 sequences are LGHNT and FRNRAP. The CDR3 extends over 13 amino acids. This sample stems from a study of blood T cell repertoires in COVID-19. The method was immunoSEQ multiplex PCR; TCRdb's version includes in-frame clones alone and lacks a portion of them. Of about 110,000 clones listed, approximately 90% are singletons. V is TRBV12-5 and J is TRBJ2-2, with a possible D match to TRBD1 (5 bases). The sequence was collected from a woman aged 45-65 years with acute or convalescent COVID-19. Sequenced input: peripheral blood. The CDR3 sequence: CASGLSGTGELFF. The CDR3 DNA reads as TGTGCTAGTGGTTTGTCAGGGACCGGGGAGCTGTTTTTT.